This record looks at one T cell receptor beta chain sequence and its context. The antigen remains undetermined. Every bit of the isolated RNA underwent reverse transcription, so sequencing read expressed TCRB transcripts. Libraries were prepared by immunoSEQ multiplex PCR; TCRdb keeps only in-frame clonotypes and omits some of them. The repertoire includes 400,000 or so clones, 9.5% to 10% of them detected once, and over 0.45% sits in the top ten. The CDR3 contains 14 residues. Trimming pared 3 bases from V and 3 bases from J, leaving 14 bases between. Germline-derived CDR1 and CDR2 are GTSNPN and SVGIG (reference sequence). The source of the sample is a study of beta chain features in type 1 diabetes. Study-level points and caveats: PCR might preferentially amplify shorter templates, equally in patients and controls. Among all four CD4+ subsets, Type 1 diabetes patients had TCRB CDR3s that were moderately but significantly shorter.

The sequence came from a young man with type 1 diabetes. The source material was central memory CD4+ T cells from blood. The chain joins TRBV30 to TRBJ2-5; D gene unclear. This chain's CDR3 is CAWRPGSFEETQYF. The CDR3, as DNA: TGTGCCTGGAGGCCGGGTAGCTTCGAAGAGACCCAGTACTTC. The entire variable domain, with the rest obtained from reference TRBV30 and TRBJ2-5, is as follows: SQTIHQWPATLVQPVGSPLSLECTVEGTSNPNLYWYRQAAGRGLQLLFYSVGIGQISSEVPQNLSASRPQDRQFILSSKKLLLSDSGFYLCAWRPGSFEETQYFGPGTRLLVL.